One sample yielded the 25 T cell receptor beta chains listed below, sequenced in a study of T cells in Graves' hyperthyroidism and ophthalmopathy. Amplification yielded TCR beta CDR3 regions, with RNA transcripts as the source. During a first-round RT-PCR of the TCR CDR3, the HTBI primer set was used. TCRdb processed the multiplex PCR reads anew with MiXCR; each CDR3 protein has one entry. This sample yields a few hundred thousand distinct CDR3 sequences, of which roughly 15% are seen a single time; about 21% belongs to the top ten. The specimen sequenced was blood. The receptors stem from a woman aged 55-70 years with Graves' ophthalmopathy.

The chain joins TRBV28 to TRBJ2-3; TRBD2 matches 11 bases. V shed 3 bases and J 5 bases; nucleotides not matched to a gene: 7. The CDR3 is 16 residues long. Germline assignment: CDR1 MDHEN and CDR2 SYDVKM. CDR3 residues: CASSFLLAGGRDTQYF. CDR3 nucleotide sequence: TGTGCCAGCAGTTTCCTCCTAGCGGGAGGCAGAGATACGCAGTATTTT.

This clonotype occurred a few times. The chain couples TRBV27 to TRBJ1-5, with TRBD1 matching over 9 bases. CDR1 is MNHEY, CDR2 SMNVEV, per germline (reference sequence). The CDR3 is made up of 16 amino acids. Unmatched junction bases numbered 5, after V lost 1 base and J lost 4 bases. The CDR3 region has the DNA TGTGCCAGCAGTTTATACCCCGGGACAGGGAATCAGCCCCAGCATTTT. This sequence encodes CASSLYPGTGNQPQHF.

Many counts were recorded for this clonotype. This chain links TRBV2 with TRBJ2-3, with 15 bases that match TRBD2. Trimming removed 3 bases from V and 0 bases from J; junction bases left unmatched: 7. There are 19 residues in the CDR3. Germline lookup yields CDR1 SNHLY and CDR2 FYNNEI. CDR3 nucleotide sequence: TGTGCCAGCAGTGACCCCGGGACTAGCGGGAGGAGTAGCACAGATACGCAGTATTTT. Translating gives CASSDPGTSGRSSTDTQYF.

There are many counts of this clonotype. The gene calls are TRBV27 and TRBJ2-7, with a possible D match to TRBD1 (8 bases). The germline CDR1 and CDR2 sequences are MNHEY and SMNVEV (reference sequence). V was trimmed by 6 bases and J by 4 bases, leaving 13 bases between them. The CDR3 has 13 residues. DNA for the CDR3: TGTGCCAGCAGCTTACAGGGGGGGTACGAGCAGTACTTC. This translates into CASSLQGGYEQYF.

The gene calls are TRBV6-1 and TRBJ2-3; D gene ambiguous. V was pared by 5 bases and J by 2 bases, with 14 bases between. Germline loops: CDR1 MNHNS, CDR2 SASEGT. The CDR3 contains 15 residues. CDR3: CASSQSRTTTDTQYF. The CDR3 region has the DNA TGTGCCAGCAGTCAGTCGCGAACGACCACAGATACGCAGTATTTT.

This clonotype occurred many times. This chain joins TRBV5-1 and TRBJ2-7, with 13 nucleotides matching TRBD2. With V trimmed by 4 bases and J by 6 bases, 4 bases remained unmatched. Germline CDR1 is SGHRS and CDR2 is YFSETQ. This CDR3 has 14 amino acids. Here the CDR3 DNA reads TGCGCCAGCAGCATACTAGCGGGAGGGCTCGAGCAGTACTTC. Its protein product is CASSILAGGLEQYF.

This clonotype was counted ten times or more. This rearrangement joins TRBV9 to TRBJ2-7; TRBD2 matches at 8 bases. Germline V gene data show CDR1 as SGDLS and CDR2 as YYNGEE. The V gene end was trimmed by 1 base and the J gene end by 6 bases; junction bases not matched to a gene: 6. CDR3 size: 14 residues. CDR3 bases: TGTGCCAGCAGCGTATCTGCGGGAGGAGGCGAGCAGTACTTC. The encoded protein is CASSVSAGGGEQYF.

This clonotype was seen only a few times. This sequence joins TRBV5-6 and TRBJ2-7; a possible D gene is TRBD2 (5 bases). The ends were cut back, 0 bases at V and 5 bases at J, with 9 bases in the middle. The CDR3 loop spans 13 amino acids. Looked up from germline, CDR1 is SGHDT and CDR2 is YYEEEE. The CDR3 nucleotides read TGTGCCAGCAGCTTGGCTCTAGCACACGAGCAGTACTTC. Translated: CASSLALAHEQYF.

On this clonotype: This may arise from a read error, as a much more abundant clone is one base away. CDR3 residues: CASSQGGFSGELFF. As DNA, the CDR3 is TGTGCCAGCAGCCAAGGCGGATTCTCCGGGGAGCTGTTTTTT. J is TRBJ2-2 and V is TRBV3-1, with unresolved D. V shed 1 base and J shed 6 bases, with 9 bases lying between them. Germline CDR1 is LGHDT and CDR2 is YNNKEL (reference sequence). The CDR3 totals 14 residues.

In this sample, this clonotype turned up many times. This rearrangement joins TRBV7-8 to TRBJ2-1; 7 bases are a match to TRBD2. The germline gives CDR1 SGHVS, CDR2 FQNEAQ. Losses at the gene ends were 4 bases for V and 12 bases for J; bases not matched to a gene: 9. CDR3 length: 13 residues. The CDR3, as DNA: TGTGCCAGCAGCTCTTCCGGGACTACTTCGCAGTTCTTC. It encodes CASSSSGTTSQFF.

In its sample, this clonotype was seen many times. Compared with germline, one end of the junction differs, possibly owing to a read error. Here the CDR3 reads CASSLEGAWVSGLAYEQYF. The CDR3 region has the DNA TGTGCCAGCAGCCTAGAGGGGGCCTGGGTGAGCGGGCTAGCCTACGAGCAGTACTTC. This chain links TRBV11-2 with TRBJ2-7; a possible D gene is TRBD1 (7 bases). The V gene's germline CDR1 is SGHAT and CDR2 FQNNGV. CDR3 size: 19 residues.

The gene calls are TRBV29-1 and TRBJ1-5, with TRBD1 matching 7 bases. The CDR3 is 12 residues long. V lost 6 bases and J lost 4; bases outside the gene matches: 3. The germline V gene has CDR1 SQVTM and CDR2 ANQGSEA. The DNA for the CDR3 is TGCAGCGTCGGGACAGCAAATCAGCCCCAGCATTTT. As protein: CSVGTANQPQHF.

The chain joins TRBV20-1 to TRBJ2-2; 8 nucleotides match TRBD1. The CDR3 runs to 16 residues. CDR1 and CDR2 (germline): DFQATT, SNEGSKA (reference sequence). V dropped 3 bases and J dropped 4; count of bases not matched to a gene: 10. Written as DNA, the CDR3 is TGCAGTGCTAGTCCCAGGGGGCGCAGGGTCACCGGGGAGCTGTTTTTT. Amino acid sequence: CSASPRGRRVTGELFF.

This clonotype was seen many times. The gene calls are TRBV5-1 and TRBJ2-7; no clear D. The CDR3 contains 14 residues. CDR1 is SGHRS, CDR2 YFSETQ, per germline. V lost 1 base and J lost 3, with 11 bases in between. The CDR3 loop reads CASSLLGRHYEQYF. The CDR3 DNA reads as TGCGCCAGCAGCTTGCTAGGACGGCACTACGAGCAGTACTTC.

This sequence joins TRBV19 and TRBJ2-3; maybe TRBD1 (5 bases). The CDR3 is made up of 15 amino acids. With 6 bases removed from V and 5 bases from J, the gap between germline ends came to 18 bases. Germline V lookup: CDR1 LNHDA, CDR2 SQIVND (reference sequence). CDR3 DNA: TGTGCCAGTAGAGGGGCGGACCCGCGTGGAGATACGCAGTATTTT. Protein sequence: CASRGADPRGDTQYF.

Details on this clonotype: Germline is not matched at one junction end, which may reflect a read error. This chain links TRBV12-3 or TRBV12-4 with TRBJ2-5, with TRBD1 matching 8 bases. The CDR3 has 15 residues. Here the CDR3 reads CAGSFNQGAWETQYF. The CDR3 nucleotides read TGTGCCGGCAGTTTTAACCAGGGGGCTTGGGAGACCCAGTACTTC.

The chain uses TRBV19 and TRBJ2-1; no firm D call. The CDR3 has 15 amino acids. The V end was cut by 1 base, the J end by 5 bases, with 12 bases between. CDR1 is LNHDA, CDR2 SQIVND, per germline (reference sequence). CDR3 nucleotide sequence: TGTGCCAGTAGTATAGGTACAGCGCTAAACAATGAGCAGTTCTTC. This gives the protein CASSIGTALNNEQFF.

The chain has TRBV19 and TRBJ1-2; D is perhaps TRBD1 (6 bases). The CDR3 runs to 16 residues. The V and J ends lost 6 bases and 2 bases respectively, with 19 bases between them. CDR1 LNHDA and CDR2 SQIVND come from the germline V gene (reference sequence). CDR3 amino acids: CASRNGGTTSNYGYTF. The DNA for the CDR3 is TGTGCCAGTAGGAATGGCGGGACAACATCCAACTATGGCTACACCTTC.

J is TRBJ2-1 and V is TRBV7-6; D remains unclear. Trimming removed 5 bases at V and 0 bases at J, with 14 bases between. CDR1 is SGHVS and CDR2 is FNYEAQ in the germline V gene. The CDR3 sequence is 16 residues long. The CDR3 region has the DNA TGTGCCAGCAGCCTTAGACCCACTCTCTCCTACAATGAGCAGTTCTTC. This sequence encodes CASSLRPTLSYNEQFF.

This clonotype came up a few times. V gene TRBV7-9 combines with J gene TRBJ2-5; D may be TRBD1 (6 bases). Trimming stripped 3 bases from V and 1 base from J, with 12 bases between. In germline, CDR1 is SEHNR, CDR2 FQNEAQ (reference sequence). CDR3 length: 15 residues. The CDR3 nucleotides read TGTGCCAGCAGCTTCAGGGGATATTCCCAAGAGACCCAGTACTTC. This encodes CASSFRGYSQETQYF. Combining the CDR3 with reference TRBV7-9 and TRBJ2-5 gives the whole variable domain DTGVSQNPRHKITKRGQNVTFRCDPISEHNRLYWYRQTLGQGPEFLTYFQNEAQLEKSRLLSDRFSAERPKGSFSTLEIQRTEQGDSAMYLCASSFRGYSQETQYFGPGTRLLVL.

This clonotype was seen at least ten times. The chain carries TRBV7-8 and TRBJ2-7, with D perhaps TRBD1 (5 bases). Germline V gene data show CDR1 as SGHVS and CDR2 as FQNEAQ. CDR3 length: 15 amino acids. The V end lost 0 bases, the J end lost 4 bases, and 13 bases lay between the germline ends. Here the CDR3 DNA reads TGTGCCAGCAGCTTAGCCCCCGGTAAGGGGTACGAGCAGTACTTC. It is translated as CASSLAPGKGYEQYF. The variable domain in full, with the rest retrieved from reference TRBV7-8 and TRBJ2-7, is GAGVSQSPRYKVAKRGQDVALRCDPISGHVSLFWYQQALGQGPEFLTYFQNEAQLDKSGLPSDRFFAERPEGSVSTLKIQRTQQEDSAVYLCASSLAPGKGYEQYFGPGTRLTVT.

In this sample, this clonotype turned up a few times. The chain links TRBV14 to TRBJ2-3; D gene ambiguous. This CDR3 region has 14 residues. The ends were cut back, 3 bases at V and 1 base at J, with 8 bases in the middle. Germline V gives CDR1 SGHDN, CDR2 FVKESK. The CDR3 region has the DNA TGTGCCAGCAGCCATCTTGTCGGCACAGATACGCAGTATTTT. It yields the protein CASSHLVGTDTQYF.

The rearrangement joins TRBV20-1 to TRBJ1-1; the D is unclear. The CDR3 runs 13 residues. CDR1 is DFQATT, CDR2 SNEGSKA, per germline (reference sequence). The V gene lost 1 base and the J gene lost 4 bases, with 10 bases spanning the gap. The CDR3 DNA sequence: TGCAGTGCTAGAGTATCGGAGGCCACTGAAGCTTTCTTT. This encodes CSARVSEATEAFF.

This clonotype was seen ten or more times. J is TRBJ2-7 and V is TRBV2; D may be TRBD1 (6 bases). V lost 7 bases to trimming and J lost 4 bases, with 11 bases between them. The germline V gene has CDR1 SNHLY and CDR2 FYNNEI. CDR3 length: 12 amino acids. The CDR3 coding sequence is TGTGCCAGCACCCTCGACAGGTACGAGCAGTACTTC. This translates into CASTLDRYEQYF.

This clonotype was counted between two and nine times. This chain uses TRBV24-1 with TRBJ2-5; D is possibly TRBD2 (6 bases). Trimming removed 0 bases from V and 3 bases from J, with 13 bases in between. Per germline, CDR1 KGHDR and CDR2 SFDVKD. CDR3 length: 16 residues. Here the CDR3 reads CATSDLRGTQKETQYF. CDR3 DNA: TGTGCCACCAGTGATTTGCGGGGGACGCAGAAAGAGACCCAGTACTTC.